Listed here is a single T cell receptor (beta chain). The source of the sample is a study of blood T cell repertoires in COVID-19. Overall study: T cells, B-cell-depleted T cells, or PBMCs provided the cDNA or gDNA that served as material.

The CDR3 sequence is 16 residues long. Germline V CDR1 and CDR2: ENHRY, SYGVKD. V was pared by 10 bases and J by 0 bases, with 12 bases of the junction left unmatched. The data were produced by immunoSEQ multiplex PCR, yet TCRdb's version contains in-frame clones alone and is incomplete. The repertoire has a few hundred thousand clones, approximately 86% of them found once; the top ten carry approximately 14%. This chain links TRBV10-3 with TRBJ2-1, with 7 bases aligning to TRBD1. The TCR sequence derives from a woman in her 70s with COVID-19, enrolled during active disease. The sample was peripheral blood. CDR3 amino acids: CATVEKQGSSYNEQFF. The DNA of the CDR3 is TGTGCCACCGTAGAAAAACAGGGGAGCTCCTACAATGAGCAGTTCTTC.